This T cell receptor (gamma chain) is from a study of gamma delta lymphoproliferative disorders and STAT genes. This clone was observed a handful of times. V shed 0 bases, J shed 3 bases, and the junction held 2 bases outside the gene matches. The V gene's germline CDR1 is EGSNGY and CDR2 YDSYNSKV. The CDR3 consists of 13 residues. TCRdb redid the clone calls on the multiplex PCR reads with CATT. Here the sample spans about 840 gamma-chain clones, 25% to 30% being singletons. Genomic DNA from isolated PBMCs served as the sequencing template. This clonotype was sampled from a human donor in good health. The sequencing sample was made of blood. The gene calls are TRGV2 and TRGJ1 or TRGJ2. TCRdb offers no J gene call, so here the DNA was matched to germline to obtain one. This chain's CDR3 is CATWDGVYYKKLF. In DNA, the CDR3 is TGTGCCACCTGGGACGGGGTTTATTATAAGAAACTCTTT.